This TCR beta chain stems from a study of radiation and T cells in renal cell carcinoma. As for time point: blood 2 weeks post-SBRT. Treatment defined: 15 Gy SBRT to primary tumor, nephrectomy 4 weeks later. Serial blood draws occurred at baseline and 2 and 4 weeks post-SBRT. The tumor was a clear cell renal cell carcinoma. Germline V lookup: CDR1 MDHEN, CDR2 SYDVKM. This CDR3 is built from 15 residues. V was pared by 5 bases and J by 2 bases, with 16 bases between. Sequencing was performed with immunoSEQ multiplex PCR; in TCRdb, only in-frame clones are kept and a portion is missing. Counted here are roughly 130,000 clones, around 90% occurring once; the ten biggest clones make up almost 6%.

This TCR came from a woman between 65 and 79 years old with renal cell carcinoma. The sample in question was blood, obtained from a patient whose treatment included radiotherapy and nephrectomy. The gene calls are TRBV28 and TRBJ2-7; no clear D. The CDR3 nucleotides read TGTGCCAGCAGTGTCCGCCTGGCCCTGACCTACGAGCAGTACTTC. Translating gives CASSVRLALTYEQYF.